This T cell receptor (beta chain) was sequenced for a study of cytomegalovirus exposure and HLA in healthy donors. Study results and limitations: In vitro experiments confirmed that a few CMV-associated chains were specific for CMV antigens.

The data were produced by immunoSEQ multiplex PCR, yet TCRdb's version contains in-frame clones alone and is incomplete. The table has about 170,000 clones, roughly 90% seen once; the top ten hold 3.5% to 4.5%. CDR3 length: 18 amino acids. Trimming stripped 6 bases from V and 2 bases from J, with 22 bases between. CDR1 and CDR2 (germline): MDHEN, SYDVKM. The approximately 120-subject validation cohort, separate from the roughly 700-subject first cohort, included the donors. Comments on this clone: Its antigen is undetermined.

Material: PBMCs. The gene calls are TRBV28 and TRBJ2-2, with D perhaps TRBD2 (6 bases). The source of this sequence is a man aged 18 to 29 in good health and CMV-seropositive. The DNA of the CDR3 is TGTGCCAGCAGATACTATCCGGGACTTAAGGGTAACACCGGGGAGCTGTTTTTT. Amino acids: CASRYYPGLKGNTGELFF.